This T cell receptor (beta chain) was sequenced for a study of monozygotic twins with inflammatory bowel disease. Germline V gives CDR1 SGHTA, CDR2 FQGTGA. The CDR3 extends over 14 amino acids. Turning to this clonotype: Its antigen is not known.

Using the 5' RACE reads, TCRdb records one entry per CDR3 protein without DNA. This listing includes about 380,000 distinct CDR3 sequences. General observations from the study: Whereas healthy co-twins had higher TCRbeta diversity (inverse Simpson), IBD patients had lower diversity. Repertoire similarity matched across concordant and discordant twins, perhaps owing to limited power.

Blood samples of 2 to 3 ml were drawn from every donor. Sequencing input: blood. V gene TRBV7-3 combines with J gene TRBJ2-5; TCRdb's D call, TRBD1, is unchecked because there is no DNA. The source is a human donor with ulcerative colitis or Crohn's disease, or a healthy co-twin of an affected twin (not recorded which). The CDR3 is CASSSTGVGETQYF.